A selection of T cell receptor beta chains follows, all from one sample in a study of cytomegalovirus exposure and HLA in healthy donors. The method was immunoSEQ multiplex PCR; TCRdb's version includes in-frame clones alone and lacks a portion of them. The repertoire consists of under 150,000 clones, with approximately 68% occurring once and the leading ten covering roughly 2%. Sequenced: PBMCs. The receptors shown here come from a man aged 35 to 55 in good health and CMV-seronegative. Each CDR3 is given with its conserved first and last residue. The D gene is left open where the match is weak. A row's size may be missing; if present it is once, few, many or a size class.

cdr3_nt | cdr3_aa | clone_size | j_call | d_call | v_call
TGTGCCAGCAGTACAGGGTTCTACGAGCAGTACTTC | CASSTGFYEQYF | NA | TRBJ2-7 | NA | TRBV6-5
TGTGCCAGCAGCCAAGGTAGCGGGAGCTCCTACAATGAGCAGTTCTTC | CASSQGSGSSYNEQFF | NA | TRBJ2-1 | TRBD2 | TRBV4-2
TGTGCCAGCAGCGCGGGACTAGCGGACTACGAGCAGTACTTC | CASSAGLADYEQYF | NA | TRBJ2-7 | TRBD2 | TRBV9
TGTGCCAGCAGTTCTTTCATCTGGGGACAGGGGGCGCCGGGGTATGGCTACACCTTC | CASSSFIWGQGAPGYGYTF | few | TRBJ1-2 | TRBD1 | TRBV2
TGTGCCACCAGACTAGCGGGAGAGGCTAGCACCGGGGAGCTGTTTTTT | CATRLAGEASTGELFF | NA | TRBJ2-2 | TRBD2 | TRBV10-3
TGTGCCAGCAGCCTACAGCCCGCCCCTGGAAACACCATATATTTT | CASSLQPAPGNTIYF | NA | TRBJ1-3 | NA | TRBV7-6
TGTGCCAGCAGCTTCGGCGGGGGCATGAACACTGAAGCTTTCTTT | CASSFGGGMNTEAFF | NA | TRBJ1-1 | NA | TRBV2
TGTGCCAGCAGCCCTCTCGGACGTGGAGCGGGAAACATTCAGTACTTC | CASSPLGRGAGNIQYF | NA | TRBJ2-4 | NA | TRBV9
TGTGCCAGCAGCACCGGACTAGCGGGGTATAATGAGCAGTTCTTC | CASSTGLAGYNEQFF | NA | TRBJ2-1 | TRBD2 | TRBV7-2
TGTGCCAGCAGCTTAGAAGTGTGGGCCACGAGCTCCTACGAGCAGTACTTC | CASSLEVWATSSYEQYF | NA | TRBJ2-7 | NA | TRBV7-9
TGCAGCGTTGAAGATTCGGGGGGTTACAATGAGCAGTTCTTC | CSVEDSGGYNEQFF | few | TRBJ2-1 | TRBD2 | TRBV29-1
TGTGCCAGCAGTGAGCTCACAGGGGTAGGCGGCTACCCCTTC | CASSELTGVGGYPF | NA | TRBJ1-2 | TRBD1 | TRBV6-1
TGTGCCAGCAGCGGTAGCGGGAGGAACACAGATACGCAGTATTTT | CASSGSGRNTDTQYF | NA | TRBJ2-3 | TRBD2 | TRBV5-4